Below, 23 T cell receptor beta chains from the same sample are listed, as sequenced in a study of blood T cell repertoires in COVID-19. Some clones are missing from TCRdb's copy, which holds only in-frame ones; the method was immunoSEQ multiplex PCR. The table has a few hundred thousand clones, about 90% seen once; the top ten hold under 2.5%. The specimen was peripheral blood. Source of these receptors: a woman between 55 and 75 years old with COVID-19, enrolled during active disease.

The J gene is TRBJ2-7, the V gene TRBV4-3; 13 positions match TRBD2. V was clipped by 1 base and J by 2 bases; unmatched bases: 17. The germline V gene encodes CDR1 LGHNA and CDR2 YSLEER. The CDR3 covers 21 residues. The CDR3, as DNA: TGCGCCAGCAGCCAAGTTCCTAACCCGGGACTAGCGGGGTTCCTGGCCTACGAGCAGTACTTC. This codes for CASSQVPNPGLAGFLAYEQYF.

The chain uses TRBV2 and TRBJ2-7, with 9 bases aligning to TRBD2. Trimming removed 6 bases from V and 6 bases from J; junction bases left unmatched: 6. The CDR3 extends over 13 amino acids. Germline V gene data show CDR1 as SNHLY and CDR2 as FYNNEI. As DNA, the CDR3 is TGTGCCAGCAGATGGACTAGCGTATCCGAGCAGTACTTC. Encoded protein: CASRWTSVSEQYF.

This clone has a single count. The J gene is TRBJ1-4, the V gene TRBV19, with D hard to call. This CDR3 has 17 residues. V lost 2 bases and J 0 bases, leaving 13 bases between the germline ends. Germline CDR1 is LNHDA and CDR2 is SQIVND (reference sequence). As DNA, the CDR3 is TGTGCCAGTAGTATATTGCGAGGGCAACCAACTAATGAAAAACTGTTTTTT. Its protein product is CASSILRGQPTNEKLFF.

The rearrangement uses TRBV20-1 and TRBJ1-2; 9 positions match TRBD1. CDR1 is DFQATT, CDR2 SNEGSKA, per germline (reference sequence). The CDR3 loop spans 11 amino acids. The V segment lost 3 bases and the J segment 7 bases; nucleotides outside the gene matches: 0. The CDR3 bases are TGCAGTGCTAGGGACAGGGGTGGCTACACCTTC. The encoded protein is CSARDRGGYTF.

This clone was seen just once. An end of the junction does not agree with germline; a read error may underlie this. The chain employs TRBV19 and TRBJ1-4; unclear D gene. CDR1 and CDR2 (germline): LNHDA, SQIVND (reference sequence). This CDR3 has 13 amino acids. The CDR3 region is CASKGALNEKLFF. CDR3 DNA: TGTGCTAGTAAGGGAGCTCTTAATGAAAAACTGTTTTTT.

V gene TRBV7-2 combines with J gene TRBJ1-4, with D possibly being TRBD1 (5 bases). Between the trimmed V and J ends, which lost 1 base and 7 bases, there was a span of 22 bases. The CDR3 sequence is 18 residues long. Per germline, CDR1 SGHTA and CDR2 FQGNSA. This CDR3 reads CASSLVPQGGVIGEKLFF. Here the CDR3 DNA reads TGTGCCAGCAGCTTAGTGCCCCAGGGTGGTGTCATAGGTGAAAAACTGTTTTTT. Variable domain in full (rest from reference TRBV7-2 and TRBJ1-4): GAGVSQSPSNKVTEKGKDVELRCDPISGHTALYWYRQSLGQGLEFLIYFQGNSAPDKSGLPSDRFSAERTGGSVSTLTIQRTQQEDSAVYLCASSLVPQGGVIGEKLFFGSGTQLSVL.

This chain links TRBV19 with TRBJ2-7, with 9 bases matching TRBD2. The CDR3 is made up of 16 amino acids. The germline CDR1 and CDR2 sequences are LNHDA and SQIVND (reference sequence). CDR3 nucleotide sequence: TGTGACTCTATAGGCCGATTCCTAGCGGGACTTTACGAGCAGTACTTC. It yields the protein CDSIGRFLAGLYEQYF.

The chain joins TRBV19 to TRBJ2-1; D might be TRBD2 (5 bases). Germline CDR1 LNHDA, CDR2 SQIVND (reference sequence). Trimming shortened V by 3 bases and J by 12 bases, and 21 bases separated the two germline ends. There are 15 residues in the CDR3. CDR3 DNA: TGTGCCAGTAGTATGTCCCTACCAGTCCCGGACTCGCAGTTCTTC. Protein sequence: CASSMSLPVPDSQFF.

The chain links TRBV7-9 to TRBJ1-3, with 7 bases lining up with TRBD1. CDR1 is SEHNR and CDR2 is FQNEAQ in the germline V gene (reference sequence). This CDR3 has 15 residues. Germline trimming cut 2 bases from V and 4 bases from J; bases unmatched to any gene: 5. Here the CDR3 DNA reads TGTGCCAGCAGCTTATACCGGGACAGAGGAAACACCATATATTTT. It translates to CASSLYRDRGNTIYF.

The chain combines TRBV19 with TRBJ2-3, with 9 positions matching TRBD2. Germline-derived CDR1 and CDR2 are LNHDA and SQIVND (reference sequence). After removal of 3 bases from V and 2 bases from J, the junction contained 6 bases not matched to a gene. This CDR3 contains 16 residues. This CDR3 is CASSIGLAGFTDTQYF. CDR3 sequence (DNA): TGTGCCAGTAGTATCGGGCTAGCGGGGTTCACAGATACGCAGTATTTT.

The gene calls are TRBV5-1 and TRBJ1-4, with D perhaps TRBD1 (5 bases). This CDR3 spans 17 amino acids. V was clipped by 0 bases and J by 4 bases, with 16 bases between them. The germline gives CDR1 SGHRS, CDR2 YFSETQ. For the CDR3, the DNA is TGCGCCAGCAGCTTGGCCAATCGGGGGACGAATAATGAAAAACTGTTTTTT. Its protein is CASSLANRGTNNEKLFF.

This sequence joins TRBV11-3 and TRBJ2-3, with TRBD2 matching over 8 bases. CDR3 size: 16 residues. CDR1 and CDR2 from the germline V gene are SGHNT and YENEEA. Trimming cost V 5 bases and J 0 bases; bases outside gene matches: 7. CDR3 nucleotide sequence: TGTGCCAGCAGCGAAAGAGCGGGAGCTAGCACAGATACGCAGTATTTT. It encodes CASSERAGASTDTQYF.

The chain has TRBV11-2 and TRBJ2-2; TRBD1 aligns across 10 bases. The V segment lost 2 bases and the J segment 1 base; nucleotides outside the gene matches: 1. CDR3 length: 16 amino acids. Germline loops: CDR1 SGHAT, CDR2 FQNNGV. As DNA, the CDR3 is TGTGCCAGCAGCTTAAGGACAGGGGGGAACACCGGGGAGCTGTTTTTT. This codes for CASSLRTGGNTGELFF.

The chain combines TRBV4-3 with TRBJ2-1, with 10 bases fitting TRBD2. This CDR3 is 17 amino acids long. V lost 4 bases to trimming and J lost 4 bases; unmatched junction nucleotides: 10. The germline V gene has CDR1 LGHNA and CDR2 YSLEER. CDR3 coding DNA: TGCGCCAGCAGCCGTACCACAGCGGGGGGGAGTTACAATGAGCAGTTCTTC. Its protein is CASSRTTAGGSYNEQFF.

This chain joins TRBV14 and TRBJ1-2; 7 nucleotides line up with TRBD1. V lost 0 bases and J lost 3; bases outside the gene matches: 13. CDR1 and CDR2 from the germline V gene are SGHDN and FVKESK. CDR3 length equals 18 residues. CDR3 DNA: TGTGCCAGCAGCCAAGAGGGAACAGGGGTCCTATCCCACTATGGCTACACCTTC. The encoded protein is CASSQEGTGVLSHYGYTF.

The chain combines TRBV6-5 with TRBJ2-7; no clear D. CDR1 is MNHEY, CDR2 SVGAGI, per germline. This CDR3 is 14 amino acids long. V shed 0 bases and J shed 5 bases, with 11 bases lying between them. CDR3 region: CASSYSTLSDEQYF. The CDR3 region has the DNA TGTGCCAGCAGTTACTCGACTCTCTCGGACGAGCAGTACTTC.

This rearrangement joins TRBV7-2 to TRBJ2-3; 10 bases line up with TRBD1. The V gene end was trimmed by 6 bases and the J gene end by 6 bases; junction bases not matched to a gene: 18. The CDR3 consists of 18 residues. From germline, CDR1 is SGHTA and CDR2 FQGNSA. This chain's CDR3 is CASSYKSTGTGVPDTQYF. The CDR3 DNA follows: TGTGCCAGCAGTTACAAATCCACCGGGACAGGGGTCCCGGATACGCAGTATTTT.

V is TRBV5-4 and J is TRBJ1-5; D unresolved. The CDR3 contains 13 residues. Germline V gives CDR1 SGHNT, CDR2 YYREEE (reference sequence). Trimming stripped 0 bases from V and 7 bases from J, with 8 bases between. In DNA, the CDR3 is TGTGCCAGCAGCTTGGGGGCAGACCAGCCCCAGCATTTT. This sequence encodes CASSLGADQPQHF.

The chain links TRBV6-5 to TRBJ2-7; D gene uncertain. CDR3 length: 13 amino acids. Trimming left V 5 bases short and J 3 bases short, with 11 bases between. Germline-derived CDR1 and CDR2 are MNHEY and SVGAGI. CDR3 sequence reads: CASSLTKFYEQYF. The CDR3 nucleotides read TGTGCCAGCAGTCTAACGAAGTTCTACGAGCAGTACTTC.

This clone was seen only a few times. The chain uses TRBV18 and TRBJ2-7, with D possibly TRBD1 on 6 matching bases. CDR3 size: 15 residues. Per germline, CDR1 KGHSH and CDR2 LQKENI. The V end was cut by 0 bases, the J end by 4 bases, with 13 bases between. CDR3 amino acids: CASSPPYGQLYEQYF. The CDR3 nucleotides are TGTGCCAGCTCACCACCATACGGACAGCTTTACGAGCAGTACTTC.

The V and J genes are TRBV6-2 or TRBV6-3 and TRBJ1-1, with D possibly TRBD1 on 5 matching bases. The CDR3 is 13 amino acids. Between the trimmed V and J ends, which lost 4 bases and 1 base, there was a span of 7 bases. Germline CDR1 MNHEY, CDR2 SVGEGT. The CDR3 loop reads CASSLGANTEAFF. The CDR3 region has the DNA TGTGCCAGCAGTTTAGGGGCGAACACTGAAGCTTTCTTT.

V usage is TRBV7-9 and J usage is TRBJ1-6; D ambiguous. The V gene's germline CDR1 is SEHNR and CDR2 FQNEAQ (reference sequence). Trimming removed 6 bases from V and 13 bases from J, with 13 bases in between. There are 12 residues in the CDR3. The CDR3 sequence: CASSLDSGPLHF. CDR3 nucleotide sequence: TGTGCCAGCAGTTTGGACTCTGGGCCCCTCCACTTT.

The gene calls are TRBV7-8 and TRBJ1-3; a weak D match, TRBD1 (6 bases). The germline V and J ends were trimmed by 5 bases and 4 bases, with 15 bases remaining between them. Germline lookup yields CDR1 SGHVS and CDR2 FQNEAQ. The CDR3 is 15 residues long. The DNA of the CDR3 is TGTGCCAGCAGCCCCGCGGGGGCTTCCGGAAACACCATATATTTT. Translated: CASSPAGASGNTIYF.